Each of the 18 T cell receptor beta chains below was sequenced from the same sample in a study of identifying expanded T cells in peripheral blood. Sequencing used immunoSEQ multiplex PCR; TCRdb keeps in-frame clones, though not all of them. This table has about 130,000 clones, 86% appearing once. Sequencing was done on a sample of blood. These receptors all come from a person aged 18 to 69 in good health.

This clone occurred a few times. This chain links TRBV5-1 with TRBJ2-7, with D possibly matching TRBD1 (5 bases). Trimming took off 0 bases at V and 5 bases at J, with 15 bases between the two ends. The V gene's germline CDR1 is SGHRS and CDR2 YFSETQ. This CDR3 spans 15 amino acids. The CDR3 sequence is CASSLATGLHDEQYF. The CDR3 DNA reads as TGCGCCAGCAGCTTGGCCACAGGTCTGCACGACGAGCAGTACTTC.

This chain connects TRBV28 to TRBJ2-2; D is possibly TRBD1 (6 bases). Germline V gene data show CDR1 as MDHEN and CDR2 as SYDVKM. The CDR3 loop spans 13 amino acids. V was pared by 7 bases and J by 6 bases, with 12 bases between. The CDR3 here is CASIQGRSGELFF. CDR3 nucleotides: TGTGCCAGCATCCAGGGGAGATCCGGGGAGCTGTTTTTT.

There are a few counts of this clone. This chain joins TRBV30 and TRBJ1-6; 8 nucleotides agree with TRBD1. V gave up 4 bases and J gave up 7 bases; unmatched junction bases: 12. This CDR3 has 16 amino acids. Germline V CDR1 and CDR2: GTSNPN, SVGIG (reference sequence). The DNA for the CDR3 is TGTGCCTGGATCCCCCAGGGACAGGAAGAAAATTCACCCCTCCACTTT. This sequence encodes CAWIPQGQEENSPLHF.

This chain joins TRBV19 and TRBJ1-5; D gene unclear. Trimming pared 7 bases from V and 1 base from J, leaving 11 bases between. Looked up from germline, CDR1 is LNHDA and CDR2 is SQIVND (reference sequence). The CDR3 loop spans 14 amino acids. Here the CDR3 DNA reads TGTGCCAGTACCCCCCAGGTGAGCAATCAGCCCCAGCATTTT. Translation gives CASTPQVSNQPQHF.

This chain joins TRBV7-3 and TRBJ1-1; TRBD1 agrees at 7 bases. V was clipped by 6 bases and J by 2 bases; unmatched bases: 3. Germline V gene lookup returns CDR1 SGHTA and CDR2 FQGTGA. CDR3 length: 13 amino acids. The CDR3 sequence is CASSRQGNTEAFF. The DNA of the CDR3 is TGTGCCAGCAGTCGACAGGGAAACACTGAAGCTTTCTTT.

The chain recombines TRBV27 with TRBJ1-1, with 9 nucleotides matching TRBD1. Looked up from germline, CDR1 is MNHEY and CDR2 is SMNVEV (reference sequence). J gave up 6 bases and V 5 bases, and 10 bases lay outside the gene matches. The CDR3 loop spans 15 amino acids. The CDR3 nucleotides read TGTGCCAGCAGTGGCCGACGGGACAGGGAATCTGAAGCTTTCTTT. It specifies CASSGRRDRESEAFF.

The chain links TRBV5-4 to TRBJ2-1, with TRBD2 identical over 15 bases. Germline loops: CDR1 SGHNT, CDR2 YYREEE (reference sequence). This CDR3 is built from 17 residues. Trimming at V came to 0 bases and at J to 7 bases, leaving 5 bases not matched to a gene. The CDR3 nucleotides are TGTGCCAGCAGCTTGGATGGGACTAGCGGGGGGAGGAATGAGCAGTTCTTC. This translates into CASSLDGTSGGRNEQFF. Combining the CDR3 with reference TRBV5-4 and TRBJ2-1 gives the whole variable domain ETGVTQSPTHLIKTRGQQVTLRCSSQSGHNTVSWYQQALGQGPQFIFQYYREEENGRGNFPPRFSGLQFPNYSSELNVNALELDDSALYLCASSLDGTSGGRNEQFFGPGTRLTVL.

The chain recombines TRBV4-2 with TRBJ2-1; D may be TRBD2 (6 bases). V was cut by 4 bases and J by 8 bases, with 18 bases left in between. Germline-derived CDR1 and CDR2 are LGHNA and YNFKEQ. The CDR3 covers 15 residues. Here the CDR3 reads CASSLTAGSPHEQFF. The DNA of the CDR3 is TGTGCCAGCAGCCTAACGGCGGGGTCACCCCATGAGCAGTTCTTC.

The chain employs TRBV30 and TRBJ1-4; weak D call: TRBD1 (6 bases). V was clipped by 0 bases and J by 7 bases, with 9 bases between them. The CDR3 loop spans 13 amino acids. Germline-derived CDR1 and CDR2 are GTSNPN and SVGIG (reference sequence). CDR3 sequence: CAWSVTGTEKLFF. CDR3 DNA: TGTGCCTGGAGTGTGACAGGTACTGAAAAACTGTTTTTT. The variable domain in full, with the rest retrieved from reference TRBV30 and TRBJ1-4, is SQTIHQWPATLVQPVGSPLSLECTVEGTSNPNLYWYRQAAGRGLQLLFYSVGIGQISSEVPQNLSASRPQDRQFILSSKKLLLSDSGFYLCAWSVTGTEKLFFGSGTQLSVL.

The chain employs TRBV7-2 and TRBJ2-3, with TRBD2 identical over 7 bases. The CDR3 has 14 amino acids. Germline CDR1 SGHTA, CDR2 FQGNSA. With V trimmed by 1 base and J by 6 bases, 4 bases remained unmatched. CDR3 amino acids: CASSLGTSPDTQYF. DNA for the CDR3: TGTGCCAGCAGCTTAGGGACTAGTCCCGATACGCAGTATTTT.

This chain connects TRBV7-2 to TRBJ1-4; D uncertain. V was trimmed by 2 bases and J by 1 base, leaving 8 bases between them. The CDR3 is 15 residues long. Germline CDR1 reads SGHTA; CDR2 reads FQGNSA. This chain's CDR3 is CASSLNGLTNEKLFF. In DNA form, the CDR3 reads TGTGCCAGCAGCTTAAACGGCTTAACTAATGAAAAACTGTTTTTT.

The count of this clone is one. The chain combines TRBV29-1 with TRBJ2-1; perhaps TRBD1 as D (6 bases). Trimming pared 7 bases from V and 9 bases from J, leaving 13 bases between. The CDR3 is 11 residues long. Germline lookup yields CDR1 SQVTM and CDR2 ANQGSEA. The CDR3 spells CSAGQFGEQFF. The CDR3 DNA sequence: TGCAGCGCCGGACAGTTCGGTGAGCAGTTCTTC.

The rearrangement uses TRBV29-1 and TRBJ2-7; the match to TRBD1 covers 8 bases. The CDR3 length is 12 residues. Trimming removed 4 bases from V and 5 bases from J; junction bases left unmatched: 4. Germline assignment: CDR1 SQVTM and CDR2 ANQGSEA. DNA of the CDR3: TGCAGCGTTGCAACAGGGGGTAACGAGCAGTACTTC. Amino acids: CSVATGGNEQYF.

The chain employs TRBV7-9 and TRBJ2-3, with 10 nucleotides matching TRBD1. With 5 bases clipped from V and 4 bases from J, the junction kept 9 bases outside the gene matches. There are 16 residues in the CDR3. Per the germline V gene, CDR1 is SEHNR and CDR2 is FQNEAQ (reference sequence). The CDR3 protein is CASSVRRDRGPDTQYF. The CDR3 DNA sequence: TGTGCCAGCAGCGTGCGTCGGGACAGGGGACCAGATACGCAGTATTTT.

This chain uses TRBV27 with TRBJ1-6; TRBD1 is a possible D gene (6 bases). The CDR3 extends over 13 amino acids. Germline CDR1 and CDR2: MNHEY and SMNVEV (reference sequence). The V and J ends lost 7 bases and 6 bases respectively, with 10 bases between them. This CDR3 is CASTGQPNSPLHF. CDR3 in DNA: TGTGCCAGCACTGGACAGCCTAATTCACCCCTCCACTTT.

This clone was seen a few times. The V call is TRBV5-6, the J call TRBJ1-4, with 7 positions matching TRBD1. In germline, CDR1 is SGHDT, CDR2 YYEEEE. V shed 0 bases and J 3 bases; nucleotides not matched to a gene: 8. This CDR3 is 17 amino acids long. CDR3 coding DNA: TGTGCCAGCAGCTTGGAGGGGGCGGGGTCCGCTAATGAAAAACTGTTTTTT. Protein sequence: CASSLEGAGSANEKLFF.

This CDR3 is CASSPPPGANEKLFF. Here the CDR3 DNA reads TGTGCCAGCTCACCCCCCCCGGGGGCTAATGAAAAACTGTTTTTT. The genes are TRBV18 and TRBJ1-4; D perhaps matches TRBD1 (5 bases). V was shortened by 3 bases and J by 3 bases, with 11 bases between the two germline ends. The CDR3 sequence is 15 residues long. In germline, CDR1 is KGHSH, CDR2 LQKENI.

This rearrangement joins TRBV19 to TRBJ1-5; D might be TRBD1 (5 bases). From germline, CDR1 is LNHDA and CDR2 SQIVND (reference sequence). Trimming removed 3 bases at V and 3 bases at J, with 12 bases between. The CDR3 contains 15 residues. The DNA of the CDR3 is TGTGCCAGTAGTATTAGGCCGACAGACAATCAGCCCCAGCATTTT. Translating it yields CASSIRPTDNQPQHF. The whole variable domain, filled in from reference TRBV19 and TRBJ1-5, reads DGGITQSPKYLFRKEGQNVTLSCEQNLNHDAMYWYRQDPGQGLRLIYYSQIVNDFQKGDIAEGYSVSREKKESFPLTVTSAQKNPTAFYLCASSIRPTDNQPQHFGDGTRLSIL.